The entry below gives a single T cell receptor beta chain sequence along with its context. The entry originates in a study of OX40 agonist ivuxolimab in advanced cancers. The data were produced by immunoSEQ multiplex PCR, yet TCRdb's version contains in-frame clones alone and is incomplete. The sample yields tens of thousands of clones, about nine tenths seen once. This TCR was recovered from an adult with an advanced solid tumor such as melanoma, head and neck, liver or kidney cancer. Sequenced material: CD4+ or CD8+ T cells sorted from blood, taken in a trial of the OX40 agonist ivuxolimab.

The CDR3 DNA sequence: TGTGCCAGCAGTTCGGGACTAGCGCAGTACGAGCAGTACTTC. Residues: CASSSGLAQYEQYF. The J gene is TRBJ2-7, the V gene TRBV28, with 10 bases fitting TRBD2. Unmatched junction bases numbered 4, after V lost 4 bases and J lost 4 bases. The CDR3 extends over 14 amino acids. The germline V gene encodes CDR1 MDHEN and CDR2 SYDVKM. Full variable domain (outside the CDR3, taken from reference TRBV28 and TRBJ2-7): DVKVTQSSRYLVKRTGEKVFLECVQDMDHENMFWYRQDPGLGLRLIYFSYDVKMKEKGDIPEGYSVSREKKERFSLILESASTNQTSMYLCASSSGLAQYEQYFGPGTRLTVT.